The present T cell receptor beta chain was sequenced within a study of Siglec-9 on CD8 T cells in melanoma. Broader study findings: An effector memory CD8+ subset marked by Siglec-9 reportedly appeared to gather in melanoma.

This clone was seen a handful of times. Its target is unknown. Germline values: CDR1 KGHSH, CDR2 LQKENI. V lost 3 bases, J lost 0 bases, and 8 bases lay in between. CDR3 length equals 14 residues. Sequencing was performed with immunoSEQ multiplex PCR; in TCRdb, only in-frame clones are kept and a portion is missing. The sample includes about 36,000 clones, more than 65% seen only once; the top ten take around 1.7%. The V gene is TRBV18, the J gene TRBJ1-1; no clear D. The sample taken for sequencing was Siglec-9- CD8+ T cells sorted from blood. The clonotype originates from a human donor in good health. The CDR3 nucleotides read TGTGCCAGCTCACCCCCAGCCATGAACACTGAAGCTTTCTTT. Encoded protein: CASSPPAMNTEAFF.